What follows are 13 T cell receptor beta chains derived from one specimen sequenced in a study of T-cell reconstitution after alpha-beta-depleted transplantation in children. Unique molecular identifiers were incorporated into the prepared TCRbeta library. One entry per CDR3 protein results from TCRdb running MiXCR on the PCR reads. Among some 200,000 distinct CDR3 sequences listed, roughly 7.1% were seen once. The sample consisted of PBMCs, taken before TCRalphabeta/CD19-depleted stem cell transplant. Every receptor here comes from a boy between 2 and 10 years old with acute lymphoblastic leukemia, due to receive a stem cell transplant.

There are a few counts of this clonotype. The V and J genes are TRBV5-1 and TRBJ2-1; perhaps D is TRBD1 or TRBD2 (5 bases each). Germline CDR1 and CDR2: SGHRS and YFSETQ. The CDR3 is made up of 14 amino acids. Trimming left V 2 bases short and J 7 bases short, with 13 bases between. The CDR3 sequence: CASSFSGTGNEQFF. The CDR3 DNA reads as TGCGCCAGCAGCTTTTCAGGGACCGGGAATGAGCAGTTCTTC.

This clonotype came up many times. The chain is built from TRBV6-2 or TRBV6-3 and TRBJ2-1, with 7 bases identical to TRBD1. Per the germline V gene, CDR1 is MNHEY and CDR2 is SVGEGT. The CDR3 consists of 15 residues. Trimming took 5 bases from V and 1 from J; bases not matched to a gene: 5. CDR3 nucleotides: TGTGCCAGCAGTCTTGACAGGGAATCCTACAATGAGCAGTTCTTC. It codes for CASSLDRESYNEQFF.

In this sample, this clonotype turned up many times. Its ends do not fully match the called genes, so a read error is possible. The chain is built from TRBV12-3 or TRBV12-4 and TRBJ2-7; D tentatively reads TRBD1 or TRBD2 (5 bases each). The CDR3 extends over 12 amino acids. CDR3 nucleotide sequence: TGTGCCAGCACCTCACCCCTGGGGGTGTTGGACTTC. Its translation: CASTSPLGVLDF.

At least ten counts were recorded for this clonotype. This chain links TRBV29-1 with TRBJ1-1, with a possible D match to TRBD1 (6 bases). This CDR3 is 13 amino acids long. Germline V gene lookup returns CDR1 SQVTM and CDR2 ANQGSEA. Trimming removed 5 bases from V and 0 bases from J, with 10 bases in between. Here the CDR3 DNA reads TGCAGCGTTTACAGGGAATTGAACACTGAAGCTTTCTTT. As protein: CSVYRELNTEAFF.

This clonotype was seen many times. This CDR3 is CASKGGSVDTEAFF. The CDR3 nucleotides read TGTGCCAGCAAGGGGGGGTCTGTGGACACTGAAGCTTTCTTT. This sequence joins TRBV5-6 and TRBJ1-1; D possibly corresponds to TRBD1 (6 bases). The CDR3 consists of 14 residues. In germline, CDR1 is SGHDT, CDR2 YYEEEE. Trimming stripped 6 bases from V and 3 bases from J, with 15 bases between.

The CDR3: CASSLRLAGNNEQFF. Here the CDR3 DNA reads TGTGCCAGCAGCTTAAGACTAGCGGGTAACAATGAGCAGTTCTTC. The rearrangement uses TRBV7-2 and TRBJ2-1; 10 nucleotides match TRBD2. Germline CDR1 reads SGHTA; CDR2 reads FQGNSA. With 2 bases clipped from V and 5 bases from J, the junction kept 3 bases outside the gene matches. The CDR3 sequence is 15 residues long.

This clonotype has at least ten counts. The rearrangement links TRBV28 to TRBJ2-7; 7 bases map to TRBD1. V lost 6 bases to trimming and J lost 3 bases; unmatched junction nucleotides: 5. The germline V gene has CDR1 MDHEN and CDR2 SYDVKM. This CDR3 is 13 amino acids long. As DNA, the CDR3 is TGTGCCAGCAGCCAGGGACAGTTCTACGAGCAGTACTTC. This codes for CASSQGQFYEQYF.

This clonotype occurred a few times. This chain joins TRBV20-1 and TRBJ2-7; D perhaps matches TRBD2 (5 bases). Germline CDR1 and CDR2: DFQATT and SNEGSKA (reference sequence). V was clipped by 3 bases and J by 6 bases, with 12 bases between them. This CDR3 has 12 amino acids. The CDR3 loop reads CSASGEIGEQYF. The CDR3 nucleotides read TGCAGTGCTAGTGGGGAGATAGGCGAGCAGTACTTC.

In its sample, this clonotype was seen a few times. Possible read error: a much larger clone is one base away. The genes are TRBV7-9 and TRBJ2-2, with 7 bases lining up with TRBD1. Germline V CDR1 and CDR2: SEHNR, FQNEAQ (reference sequence). V dropped 9 bases and J dropped 3; count of bases not matched to a gene: 13. The length of the CDR3 is 16 residues. The DNA for the CDR3 is TGTGCCAGGAGCCCCGGAGAGGGACAGCACACCGGGGAGCTGTTTTTT. Translating it yields CARSPGEGQHTGELFF.

This clonotype was detected ten times or more. This sequence joins TRBV27 and TRBJ2-3, with D possibly being TRBD1 or TRBD2 (7 bases each). The CDR3 consists of 14 residues. Germline CDR1 reads MNHEY; CDR2 reads SMNVEV (reference sequence). Trimming stripped 7 bases from V and 8 bases from J, with 19 bases between. CDR3: CASNPRGGEGTQYF. The CDR3 DNA follows: TGTGCCAGCAACCCCAGGGGGGGGGAAGGTACGCAGTATTTT.

In this sample, this clonotype turned up many times. This chain links TRBV29-1 with TRBJ2-7; D gene ambiguous. Germline CDR1 SQVTM, CDR2 ANQGSEA. The CDR3 covers 11 residues. The V end lost 4 bases, the J end lost 3 bases, and 7 bases lay between the germline ends. This chain's CDR3 is CSVAGNYEQYF. CDR3 nucleotides: TGCAGCGTTGCCGGTAACTACGAGCAGTACTTC.

This clonotype was detected many times. J is TRBJ2-1 and V is TRBV7-9; perhaps D is TRBD1 or TRBD2 (7 bases each). The CDR3 spans 15 residues. Germline assignment: CDR1 SEHNR and CDR2 FQNEAQ (reference sequence). V was shortened by 5 bases and J by 8 bases, with 19 bases between the two germline ends. CDR3: CASSLGRGPRDEQFF. CDR3 in DNA: TGTGCCAGCAGCCTAGGGAGGGGGCCACGCGATGAGCAGTTCTTC.

This clonotype was counted at least ten times. The chain employs TRBV28 and TRBJ2-7, with 11 bases matching TRBD2. This CDR3 has 15 residues. Germline lookup yields CDR1 MDHEN and CDR2 SYDVKM. V lost 4 bases, J lost 3 bases, and 5 bases stayed unmatched. DNA for the CDR3: TGTGCCAGCAGTTCACCCGGGACTAGCGGCTACGAGCAGTACTTC. Translation: CASSSPGTSGYEQYF. Together with reference TRBV28 and TRBJ2-7, the CDR3 gives the full variable domain: DVKVTQSSRYLVKRTGEKVFLECVQDMDHENMFWYRQDPGLGLRLIYFSYDVKMKEKGDIPEGYSVSREKKERFSLILESASTNQTSMYLCASSSPGTSGYEQYFGPGTRLTVT.